The next 10 T cell receptor beta chains were all read from a single sample in a study of PD-L1 blockade in urothelial cancer. The protocol was immunoSEQ multiplex PCR, while the TCRdb copy is restricted to in-frame clones and leaves out a portion. The sample contains 55,000 to 85,000 clones, about four fifths of which appear only once. Documented time point: pretreatment peripheral blood. The material sequenced was PBMCs, taken around atezolizumab (anti-PD-L1) treatment. The receptors originated from an older woman with urothelial cancer.

In its sample, this clone was seen a few times. The chain joins TRBV5-6 to TRBJ2-7, with D possibly being TRBD2 (6 bases). The germline V gene has CDR1 SGHDT and CDR2 YYEEEE. The V end was cut by 1 base, the J end by 7 bases, with 18 bases between. The CDR3 extends over 15 amino acids. CDR3: CASSLSGLSSSEQYF. DNA of the CDR3: TGTGCCAGCAGCTTGTCCGGACTATCAAGTTCGGAGCAGTACTTC.

The rearrangement joins TRBV4-1 to TRBJ2-7; 8 bases line up with TRBD1. Germline assignment: CDR1 MGHRA and CDR2 YSYEKL. Trimming at V came to 3 bases and at J to 11 bases, leaving 15 bases not matched to a gene. The CDR3 totals 15 residues. CDR3 loop: CASSQEDRDNSYEYF. CDR3 bases: TGCGCCAGCAGCCAGGAGGACAGGGACAACTCCTACGAGTACTTC.

This clone occurred once. This sample includes further DNA sequences coding for the same CDR3. CDR3 region: CASSLVDSYEQYF. The CDR3 DNA follows: TGTGCCAGCAGCTTGGTTGACAGCTACGAGCAGTACTTC. The chain joins TRBV5-6 to TRBJ2-7, with a tentative D call TRBD1 (5 bases). V lost 0 bases and J lost 3, with 7 bases in between. CDR1 and CDR2 from the germline V gene are SGHDT and YYEEEE. The CDR3 contains 13 residues.

The chain combines TRBV29-1 with TRBJ2-3, with 8 bases aligning to TRBD2. CDR3 size: 19 residues. Unmatched junction bases numbered 20, after V lost 6 bases and J lost 0 bases. Germline CDR1 SQVTM, CDR2 ANQGSEA. This CDR3 is CSVKAGATQRTPSTDTQYF. CDR3 nucleotide sequence: TGCAGCGTAAAAGCGGGAGCCACCCAACGAACACCTAGCACAGATACGCAGTATTTT.

The V call is TRBV27, the J call TRBJ2-1, with 9 bases fitting TRBD2. With V trimmed by 2 bases and J by 6 bases, 8 bases remained unmatched. CDR3 length equals 16 residues. Per the germline V gene, CDR1 is MNHEY and CDR2 is SMNVEV (reference sequence). CDR3 in DNA: TGTGCCAGCAGTTTAGGCAGCGGGGGGTTGCTCAATGAGCAGTTCTTC. As protein: CASSLGSGGLLNEQFF.

The V call is TRBV19, the J call TRBJ2-3; possible D gene TRBD2, 5 bases. The CDR3 extends over 11 amino acids. CDR1 and CDR2 from the germline V gene are LNHDA and SQIVND (reference sequence). The CDR3, as DNA: TGTGCAATGAGGGGCACAGATACGCAGTATTTT. It is translated as CAMRGTDTQYF.

The rearrangement joins TRBV14 to TRBJ2-5; 7 bases align to TRBD1. The V gene end was trimmed by 1 base and the J gene end by 5 bases; junction bases not matched to a gene: 4. The CDR3 spans 14 residues. Germline CDR1 is SGHDN and CDR2 is FVKESK. The CDR3 here is CASSQGTGRETQYF. CDR3 nucleotide sequence: TGTGCCAGCAGCCAAGGGACAGGAAGGGAGACCCAGTACTTC.

The rearrangement joins TRBV15 to TRBJ2-3; perhaps TRBD1 as D (5 bases). CDR1 and CDR2 from the germline V gene are LNHNV and YYDKDF (reference sequence). V was clipped by 3 bases and J by 1 base, with 17 bases between them. The CDR3 runs 17 residues. The CDR3: CATSRMLPGQGTDTQYF. The CDR3 coding sequence is TGTGCCACCAGCAGGATGTTGCCCGGACAAGGCACAGATACGCAGTATTTT.

The genes are TRBV2 and TRBJ2-5; 10 bases match TRBD1. V shed 6 bases, J shed 4 bases, and the junction held 14 bases outside the gene matches. The CDR3 has 17 amino acids. Germline V lookup: CDR1 SNHLY, CDR2 FYNNEI. CDR3 region: CASRREPATGGVETQYF. The CDR3, as DNA: TGTGCCAGCAGACGAGAACCCGCGACAGGGGGCGTAGAGACCCAGTACTTC.

The rearrangement joins TRBV7-6 to TRBJ2-3; perhaps TRBD1 as D (5 bases). This CDR3 spans 15 amino acids. The germline V gene encodes CDR1 SGHVS and CDR2 FNYEAQ. Deletions cut 5 bases from V and 2 bases from J, with 14 bases between. The CDR3 region is CASSPRQGPTDTQYF. As DNA, the CDR3 is TGTGCCAGCAGCCCGAGGCAGGGTCCCACAGATACGCAGTATTTT.